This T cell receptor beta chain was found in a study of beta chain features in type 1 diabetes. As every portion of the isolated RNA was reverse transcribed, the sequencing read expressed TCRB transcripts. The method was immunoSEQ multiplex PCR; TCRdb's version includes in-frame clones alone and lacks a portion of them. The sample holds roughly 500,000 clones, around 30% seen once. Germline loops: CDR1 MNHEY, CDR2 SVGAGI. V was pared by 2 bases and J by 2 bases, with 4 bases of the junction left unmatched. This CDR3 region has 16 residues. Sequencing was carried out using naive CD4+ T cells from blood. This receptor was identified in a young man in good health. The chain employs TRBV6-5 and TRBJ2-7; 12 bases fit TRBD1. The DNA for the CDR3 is TGTGCCAGCAGTTACGTGGGGGACAGGGGGCCCTACGAGCAGTACTTC. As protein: CASSYVGDRGPYEQYF.